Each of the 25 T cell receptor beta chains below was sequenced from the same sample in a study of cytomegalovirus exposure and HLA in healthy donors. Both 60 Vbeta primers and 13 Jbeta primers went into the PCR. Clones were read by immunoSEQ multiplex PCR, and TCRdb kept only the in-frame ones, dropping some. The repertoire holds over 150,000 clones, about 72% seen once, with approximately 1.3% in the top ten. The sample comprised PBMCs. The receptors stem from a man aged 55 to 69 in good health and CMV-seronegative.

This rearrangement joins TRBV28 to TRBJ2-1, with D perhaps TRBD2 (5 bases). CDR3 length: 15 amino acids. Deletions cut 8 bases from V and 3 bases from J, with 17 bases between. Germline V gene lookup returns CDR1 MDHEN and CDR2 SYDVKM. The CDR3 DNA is TGTGCCAGCCGACCCTGGGAGTCGGGCTACAATGAGCAGTTCTTC. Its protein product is CASRPWESGYNEQFF. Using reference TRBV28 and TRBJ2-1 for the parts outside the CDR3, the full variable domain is DVKVTQSSRYLVKRTGEKVFLECVQDMDHENMFWYRQDPGLGLRLIYFSYDVKMKEKGDIPEGYSVSREKKERFSLILESASTNQTSMYLCASRPWESGYNEQFFGPGTRLTVL.

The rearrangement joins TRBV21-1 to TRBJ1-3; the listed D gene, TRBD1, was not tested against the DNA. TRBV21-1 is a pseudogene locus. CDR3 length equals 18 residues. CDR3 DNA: TGTGCCAGCAGCAAAGTGGGTGTGGTACAGATCGCTGGAAACACCATATATTTT. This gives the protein CASSKVGVVQIAGNTIYF.

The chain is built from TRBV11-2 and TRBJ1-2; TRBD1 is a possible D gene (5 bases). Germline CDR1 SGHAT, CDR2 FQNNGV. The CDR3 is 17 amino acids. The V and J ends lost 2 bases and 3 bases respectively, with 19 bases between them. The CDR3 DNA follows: TGTGCCAGCAGCTTAAGGTCAGGGAAAGACCTTTACTATGGCTACACCTTC. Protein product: CASSLRSGKDLYYGYTF.

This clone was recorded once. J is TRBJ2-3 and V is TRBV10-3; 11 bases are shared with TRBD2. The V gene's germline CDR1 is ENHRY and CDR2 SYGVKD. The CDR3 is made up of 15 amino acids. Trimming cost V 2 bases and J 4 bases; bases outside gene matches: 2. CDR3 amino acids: CAISELAGGSDTQYF. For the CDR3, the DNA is TGTGCCATCAGTGAGCTAGCGGGAGGTTCAGATACGCAGTATTTT.

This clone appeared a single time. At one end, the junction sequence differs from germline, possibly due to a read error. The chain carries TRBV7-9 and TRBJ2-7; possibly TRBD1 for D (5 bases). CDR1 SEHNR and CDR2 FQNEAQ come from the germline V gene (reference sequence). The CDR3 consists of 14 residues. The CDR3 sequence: CSSSLGQGGYEQYF. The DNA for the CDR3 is TGTTCCAGCAGCTTAGGTCAGGGTGGGTACGAGCAGTACTTC.

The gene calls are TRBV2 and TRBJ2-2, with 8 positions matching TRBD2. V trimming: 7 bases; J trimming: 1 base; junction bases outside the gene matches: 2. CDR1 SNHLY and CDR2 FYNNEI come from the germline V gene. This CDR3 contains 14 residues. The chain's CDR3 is CASKAGENTGELFF. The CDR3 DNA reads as TGTGCCAGCAAAGCGGGGGAGAACACCGGGGAGCTGTTTTTT.

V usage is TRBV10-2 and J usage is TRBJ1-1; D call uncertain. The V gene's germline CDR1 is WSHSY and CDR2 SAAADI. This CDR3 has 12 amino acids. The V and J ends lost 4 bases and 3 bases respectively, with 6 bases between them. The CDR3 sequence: CASSVRDTEAFF. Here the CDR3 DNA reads TGCGCCAGCAGTGTGAGGGACACTGAAGCTTTCTTT.

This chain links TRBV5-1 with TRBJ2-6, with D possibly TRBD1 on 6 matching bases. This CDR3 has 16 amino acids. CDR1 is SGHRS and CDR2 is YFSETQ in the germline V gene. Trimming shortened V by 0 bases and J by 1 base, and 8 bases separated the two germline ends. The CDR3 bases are TGCGCCAGCAGCTTGGTTAGGGGGTCTGGGGCCAACGTCCTGACTTTC. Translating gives CASSLVRGSGANVLTF.

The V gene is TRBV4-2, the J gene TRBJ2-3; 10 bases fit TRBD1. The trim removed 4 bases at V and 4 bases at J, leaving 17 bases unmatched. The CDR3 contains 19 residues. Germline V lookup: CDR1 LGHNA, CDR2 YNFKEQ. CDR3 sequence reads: CASSRSIRGTGAVADTQYF. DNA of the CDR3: TGTGCCAGCAGCCGGAGTATCCGTGGGACAGGGGCGGTGGCAGATACGCAGTATTTT.

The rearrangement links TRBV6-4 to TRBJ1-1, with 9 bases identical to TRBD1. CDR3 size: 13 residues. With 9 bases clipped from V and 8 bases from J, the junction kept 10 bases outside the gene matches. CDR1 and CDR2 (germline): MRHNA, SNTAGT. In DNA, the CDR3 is TGTGCCAGGCGAACAGGGGGCCGGGGGGAAGCTTTCTTT. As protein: CARRTGGRGEAFF.

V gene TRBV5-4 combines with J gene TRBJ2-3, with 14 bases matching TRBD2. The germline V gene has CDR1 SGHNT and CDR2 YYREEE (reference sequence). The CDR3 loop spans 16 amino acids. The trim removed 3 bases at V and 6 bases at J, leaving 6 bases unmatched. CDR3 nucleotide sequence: TGTGCCAGCAGCTCCCGACTAGCGGGAGGGCCGGATACGCAGTATTTT. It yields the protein CASSSRLAGGPDTQYF.

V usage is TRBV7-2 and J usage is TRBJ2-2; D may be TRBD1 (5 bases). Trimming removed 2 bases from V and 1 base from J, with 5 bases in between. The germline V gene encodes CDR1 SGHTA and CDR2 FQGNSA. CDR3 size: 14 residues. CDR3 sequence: CASSLRGNTGELFF. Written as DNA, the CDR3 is TGTGCCAGCAGCTTAAGGGGGAACACCGGGGAGCTGTTTTTT.

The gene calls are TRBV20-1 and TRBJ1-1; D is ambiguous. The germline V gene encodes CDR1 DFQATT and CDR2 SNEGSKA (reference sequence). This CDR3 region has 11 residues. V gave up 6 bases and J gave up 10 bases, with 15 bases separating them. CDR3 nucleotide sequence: TGCAGTGCAGAGAGGGAACCGACAGCTTTCTTT. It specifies CSAEREPTAFF.

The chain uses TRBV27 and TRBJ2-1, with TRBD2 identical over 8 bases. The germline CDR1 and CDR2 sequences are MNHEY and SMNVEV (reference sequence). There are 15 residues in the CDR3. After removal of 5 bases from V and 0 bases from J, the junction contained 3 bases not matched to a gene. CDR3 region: CASSLGTSSYNEQFF. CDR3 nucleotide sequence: TGTGCCAGCAGTCTCGGGACTAGCTCCTACAATGAGCAGTTCTTC.

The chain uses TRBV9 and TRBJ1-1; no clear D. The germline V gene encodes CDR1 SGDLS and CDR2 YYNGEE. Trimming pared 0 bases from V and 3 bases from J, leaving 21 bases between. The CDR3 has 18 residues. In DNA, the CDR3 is TGTGCCAGCAGCGTAGCTTTAAAGGGAGGAAGCGGGGACACTGAAGCTTTCTTT. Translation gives CASSVALKGGSGDTEAFF.

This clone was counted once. The CDR3 region has the DNA TGTGCCAGCACAAAACAGGGGAATTCACCCCTCCACTTT. This codes for CASTKQGNSPLHF. This chain uses TRBV27 with TRBJ1-6, with 7 bases that match TRBD1. This CDR3 contains 13 residues. V was pared by 7 bases and J by 7 bases, with 4 bases of the junction left unmatched. Germline CDR1 MNHEY, CDR2 SMNVEV (reference sequence).

CDR3 amino acids: CASSDPLGGEAFF. CDR3 DNA: TGTGCCAGCAGTGACCCCCTAGGTGGGGAAGCTTTCTTT. J is TRBJ1-1 and V is TRBV6-4; D gene ambiguous. Germline lookup yields CDR1 MRHNA and CDR2 SNTAGT. V lost 2 bases and J 8 bases, leaving 12 bases between the germline ends. The length of the CDR3 is 13 residues.

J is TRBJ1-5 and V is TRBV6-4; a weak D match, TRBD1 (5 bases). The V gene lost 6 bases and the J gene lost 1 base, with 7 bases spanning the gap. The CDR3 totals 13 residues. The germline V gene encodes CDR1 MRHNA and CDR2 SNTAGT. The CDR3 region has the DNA TGTGCCAGCAGCAGGGAAAGCAATCAGCCCCAGCATTTT. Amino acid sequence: CASSRESNQPQHF.

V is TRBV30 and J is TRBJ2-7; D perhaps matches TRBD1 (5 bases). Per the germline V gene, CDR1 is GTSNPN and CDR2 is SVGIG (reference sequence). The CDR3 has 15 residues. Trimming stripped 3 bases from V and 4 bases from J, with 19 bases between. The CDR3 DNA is TGTGCCTGGAGGGACCCAGGGTTAGTGGATTACGAGCAGTACTTC. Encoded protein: CAWRDPGLVDYEQYF.

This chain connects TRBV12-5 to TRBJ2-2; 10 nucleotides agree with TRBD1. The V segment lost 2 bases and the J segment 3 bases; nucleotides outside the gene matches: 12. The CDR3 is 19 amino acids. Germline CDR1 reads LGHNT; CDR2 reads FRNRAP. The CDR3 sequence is CASGLLTLRTGGYTGELFF. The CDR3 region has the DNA TGTGCTAGTGGTTTGTTGACCCTTCGGACAGGGGGATACACCGGGGAGCTGTTTTTT.

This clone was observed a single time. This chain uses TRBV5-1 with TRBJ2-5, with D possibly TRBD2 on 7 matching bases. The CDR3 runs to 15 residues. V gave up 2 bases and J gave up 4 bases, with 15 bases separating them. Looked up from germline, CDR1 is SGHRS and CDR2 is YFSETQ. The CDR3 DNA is TGCGCCAGCAGCTTCCAAGGGGGGGCTGGAGAGACCCAGTACTTC. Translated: CASSFQGGAGETQYF.

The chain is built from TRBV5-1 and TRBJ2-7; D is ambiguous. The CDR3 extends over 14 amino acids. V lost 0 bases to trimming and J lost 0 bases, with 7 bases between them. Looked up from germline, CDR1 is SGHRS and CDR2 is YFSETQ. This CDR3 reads CASSLVLSSYEQYF. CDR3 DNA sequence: TGCGCCAGCAGCTTGGTACTATCCTCCTACGAGCAGTACTTC.

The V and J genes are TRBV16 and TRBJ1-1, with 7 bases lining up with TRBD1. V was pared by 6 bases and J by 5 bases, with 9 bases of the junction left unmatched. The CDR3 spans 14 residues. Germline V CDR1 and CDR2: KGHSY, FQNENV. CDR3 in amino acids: CASSRGQGVTEAFF. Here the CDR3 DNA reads TGTGCCAGCAGTCGCGGCCAGGGGGTGACTGAAGCTTTCTTT.

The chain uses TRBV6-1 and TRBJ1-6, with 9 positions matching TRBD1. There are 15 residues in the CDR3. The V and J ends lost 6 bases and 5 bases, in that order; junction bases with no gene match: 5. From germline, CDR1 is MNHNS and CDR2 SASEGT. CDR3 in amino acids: CASRAGTGNNSPLHF. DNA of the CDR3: TGTGCCAGCAGGGCCGGGACAGGGAATAATTCACCCCTCCACTTT.

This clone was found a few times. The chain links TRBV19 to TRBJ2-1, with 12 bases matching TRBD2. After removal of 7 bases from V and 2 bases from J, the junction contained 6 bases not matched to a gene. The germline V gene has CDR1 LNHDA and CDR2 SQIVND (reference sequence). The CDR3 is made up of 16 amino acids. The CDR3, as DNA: TGTGCCAGTACCCGACTAGCGGGAGCTCCCTACAATGAGCAGTTCTTC. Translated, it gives CASTRLAGAPYNEQFF.